The clone carrying this T cell receptor (beta chain) was seen at least ten times. The antigen remains undetermined. At one boundary the junction diverges from the germline segment, which might be a read error. Researchers made TCR beta libraries by using iRepertoire HTBI primers and running Arm-PCR on CDR3 regions. TCRdb reanalysed the multiplex PCR reads using MiXCR and keeps one entry per CDR3 protein. The sample consists of about 430,000 distinct CDR3 sequences, 20% to 25% of them appearing once. Time point in this sample: persistent/refractory GD, antithyroid drugs over 5 years with positive TRAb. The TCR library used RNA extracted from PBMCs. This sample is drawn from a study of regulatory T cells in long-lasting Graves disease. CDR1 MDHEN and CDR2 SYDVKM come from the germline V gene. The CDR3 consists of 13 residues. Study-level points and caveats: There was favoring of TRBV28, TRBJ1-2 and TRBJ2-5 in persistent disease.

This rearrangement joins TRBV28 to TRBJ1-2; the match to TRBD1 covers 7 bases. Source: peripheral blood mononuclear cells (PBMCs), taken when the disease was refractory, from a patient treated with antithyroid drugs. This clonotype originated in a female donor with Graves disease. This CDR3 is CASSSGQNYRYTF. CDR3 in DNA: TGTGCCAGCAGTTCGGGACAGAACTATCGCTACACCTTC.